Below are 9 T cell receptor beta chains sequenced from a single sample in a study of PD-L1 blockade in urothelial cancer. Repertoires were generated with immunoSEQ multiplex PCR, while TCRdb's copy carries only in-frame clones and drops some. The sample shows some 87,000 clones, 87% of them seen only once. The time point: pretreatment peripheral blood. The sequencing here drew on PBMCs, taken around atezolizumab (anti-PD-L1) treatment. The receptor set was obtained from a man between 60 and 75 years old with urothelial cancer.

This sequence joins TRBV5-1 and TRBJ2-7; TRBD2 matches at 8 bases. Germline V gene lookup returns CDR1 SGHRS and CDR2 YFSETQ. The CDR3 extends over 15 amino acids. With V trimmed by 3 bases and J by 4 bases, 9 bases remained unmatched. In DNA, the CDR3 is TGCGCCAGCAGCTCCTTAGCGGGGCCGGAGTACGAGCAGTACTTC. It yields the protein CASSSLAGPEYEQYF.

This chain links TRBV6-4 with TRBJ1-2; D unresolved. Between the trimmed V and J ends, which lost 0 bases and 8 bases, there was a span of 10 bases. This CDR3 is built from 13 residues. Germline V gene data show CDR1 as MRHNA and CDR2 as SNTAGT. The CDR3 loop is CASSDSRVKGYTF. For the CDR3, the DNA is TGTGCCAGCAGTGACTCGAGGGTTAAAGGCTACACCTTC.

The chain employs TRBV5-6 and TRBJ2-4, with 8 nucleotides matching TRBD2. CDR1 SGHDT and CDR2 YYEEEE come from the germline V gene. The J segment lost 7 bases and the V segment lost 5 bases, leaving 11 bases of the junction unmatched. The CDR3 length is 15 residues. CDR3 nucleotides: TGTGCCAGCAGTCCAGCCCAGCGGGAGATCAACATTCAGTACTTC. It yields the protein CASSPAQREINIQYF.

This rearrangement joins TRBV7-9 to TRBJ1-6; a possible D gene is TRBD1 (5 bases). The germline CDR1 and CDR2 sequences are SEHNR and FQNEAQ (reference sequence). Trimming cost V 1 base and J 7 bases, with 8 bases left between them. The CDR3 contains 14 residues. CDR3 in DNA: TGTGCCAGCAGCTTAGAAGGGGTGAATTCACCCCTCCACTTT. Amino acid sequence: CASSLEGVNSPLHF.

This clone was recorded once. The chain joins TRBV7-2 to TRBJ1-1; 8 bases fit TRBD1. The CDR3 is 14 amino acids. Germline V gives CDR1 SGHTA, CDR2 FQGNSA. V trimming: 5 bases; J trimming: 2 bases; junction bases outside the gene matches: 4. For the CDR3, the DNA is TGTGCCAGCAGCCGGGACAGGAGTAACACTGAAGCTTTCTTT. This gives the protein CASSRDRSNTEAFF.

The rearrangement uses TRBV29-1 and TRBJ1-1; TRBD1 might be the D (6 bases). Germline loops: CDR1 SQVTM, CDR2 ANQGSEA. CDR3 length: 13 residues. V lost 4 bases and J 3 bases, leaving 12 bases between the germline ends. CDR3 in amino acids: CSVARQADTEAFF. The DNA of the CDR3 is TGCAGCGTTGCCCGACAGGCGGACACTGAAGCTTTCTTT.

This chain joins TRBV27 and TRBJ2-1; 14 nucleotides match TRBD2. Germline V gives CDR1 MNHEY, CDR2 SMNVEV (reference sequence). The CDR3 sequence is 16 residues long. Trimming cost V 5 bases and J 7 bases; bases outside gene matches: 7. The CDR3 is CASSLGTSGSGNEQFF. The CDR3 region has the DNA TGTGCCAGCAGTCTCGGGACTAGCGGGAGTGGAAATGAGCAGTTCTTC.

By share, this clone counts as medium-sized. The gene calls are TRBV29-1 and TRBJ2-2; 7 bases line up with TRBD1. J was trimmed by 4 bases and V by 1 base; bases with no gene match: 12. The germline CDR1 and CDR2 sequences are SQVTM and ANQGSEA. This CDR3 has 17 residues. The CDR3 bases are TGCAGCGTTGAAGCCCCGGACAGGAGTTTTGGCACCGGGGAGCTGTTTTTT. Translating it yields CSVEAPDRSFGTGELFF.

The rearrangement uses TRBV29-1 and TRBJ1-5, with no clear D. The V gene lost 0 bases and the J gene lost 3 bases, with 6 bases spanning the gap. Germline V gene data show CDR1 as SQVTM and CDR2 as ANQGSEA. The CDR3 contains 13 residues. CDR3 sequence (DNA): TGCAGCGTTGAAGAAACTGACAATCAGCCCCAGCATTTT. Its translation: CSVEETDNQPQHF.